The T cell receptor beta chain described here comes from a study of shared clonotypes between healthy human individuals. The assay was immunoSEQ multiplex PCR, and TCRdb's table has in-frame clones only and misses some. The data show millions of clones, over 85% seen once. The CDR3 has 16 residues. Germline V gene lookup returns CDR1 SGHRS and CDR2 YFSETQ. J lost 3 bases, V lost 4 bases, and 11 bases had no gene match. The specimen sequenced was naive CD4+ T cells sorted from blood. Noted subset: CD45RA+ positively selected. The TCR comes from a man younger than 30 in good health. This chain joins TRBV5-1 and TRBJ2-3; the match to TRBD1 covers 7 bases. The CDR3 DNA follows: TGCGCCAGCAGCCGTCGGACAGGTACCCCGACAGATACGCAGTATTTT. Protein sequence: CASSRRTGTPTDTQYF.